The clone carrying this T cell receptor (beta chain) was seen more than once but under ten times. The antigen is unknown. Every donor contributed 7.5 to 10 milliliters of peripheral blood by blood draw. At least 7 million PBMCs were isolated per sample. Then a second PCR, running roughly 7 to 12 cycles, was carried out with a sample-barcoded 5' primer and a J-beta primer mix. Every individual sample yielded 2.5 million or more paired-end reads (each containing CDR3). TCRdb re-derived calls from the 5' RACE reads in MiXCR, one entry per CDR3 protein. There are hundreds of thousands of distinct CDR3 sequences in the sample; 58% occur only once, and over 30% lies in the top ten. This sample was taken from a study of blood T cells in healthy people across ages. General study findings and limits: Roughly linearly, TCR beta diversity per million T cells fell as age increased.

The CDR3 spans 13 residues. The germline gives CDR1 MGHRA, CDR2 YSYEKL. V is TRBV4-1 and J is TRBJ2-7, with TRBD2 as a possible D gene (6 bases). The DNA end is a closer match to TRBJ2-5, so the J assignment may be wrong. Sequenced material: blood. The receptor's source is a man aged 60-69 years in good health. The CDR3 sequence is CASSQWTKETQYF. In nucleotides, the CDR3 is TGCGCCAGCAGCCAATGGACTAAGGAGACCCAGTACTTC.